The rows below give T cell receptor beta chains drawn from one sample of a study of T-cell memory formation after mild COVID-19. MiXCR was run by TCRdb on the 5' RACE reads, yielding one entry per CDR3 protein. The sample holds approximately 300,000 distinct CDR3 sequences, approximately 15% seen once. Sequencing was carried out using PBMCs or a T cell subset sorted from them (not recorded which). The receptors come from a man aged 18 to 29 who had mild COVID-19 (a few samples of this study predate the infection). Cell type and time point are not known. Both conserved end residues are part of each CDR3. Each record gives: J gene, D gene, clone size, V gene, CDR3 DNA, CDR3 protein. The D gene is left open where the match is weak. The size field is filled for only some rows; it gives once, few, many or a size class.

TRBJ2-5	-	-	TRBV2	TGTGCCAGCAGTGAATTTCGGGGCCAGGGGACCCAGTACTTC	CASSEFRGQGTQYF
TRBJ2-1	-	few	TRBV19	TGTGCCAGTACCCCGGGACTGGTCAATGAGCAGTTCTTC	CASTPGLVNEQFF
TRBJ1-6	-	-	TRBV5-4	TGTGCCAGCAGCTTGGCAGGTCGATATTCACCCCTCCACTTT	CASSLAGRYSPLHF
TRBJ1-5	-	many	TRBV6-5	TGTGCCAGCAGTTACTCGCCAGGGGCGGGCCAGCCCCAGCATTTT	CASSYSPGAGQPQHF
TRBJ1-1	TRBD1	few	TRBV4-3	TGCGCCAGCAGCCGAACAGGGGCTAACGATGAAGCTTTCTTT	CASSRTGANDEAFF
TRBJ2-3	-	few	TRBV29-1	TGCAGCGTTGATTGGGGGACAGATACGCAGTATTTT	CSVDWGTDTQYF
TRBJ2-1	-	many	TRBV28	TGTGCCAGCAGTACACCAGGACGTGAGCAGTTCTTC	CASSTPGREQFF
TRBJ2-5	-	-	TRBV6-2/TRBV6-3	TGTGCCAGCAGAGAGACCCAGTACTTC	CASRETQYF
TRBJ1-1	-	-	TRBV4-2	TGTGCCAGCAGCCAAGATCCCCCAGGGAGGGGGGCGGCGAGTACTGAAGCTTTCTTT	CASSQDPPGRGAASTEAFF
TRBJ2-5	-	-	TRBV6-5	TGTGCCAGCAGTTACTCGTACACCGGTGCAGAGACCCAGTACTTC	CASSYSYTGAETQYF
TRBJ2-7	-	-	TRBV13	TGTGCCAGCAGCCCCCGCCAGGGGGGTTTATACGAGCAGTACTTC	CASSPRQGGLYEQYF
TRBJ2-3	-	few	TRBV9	TGTGCCAGCAGCGCCGATATACTAGGCACAGATACGCAGTATTTT	CASSADILGTDTQYF
TRBJ2-3	TRBD2	-	TRBV5-1	TGCGCCAGCAGCTCATTAGCGGGGGGGCGAGCAGATACGCAGTATTTT	CASSSLAGGRADTQYF
TRBJ2-1	-	-	TRBV5-1	TGCGCCAGCAGCTTGGATTTTTATGGGAATGAGCAGTTCTTC	CASSLDFYGNEQFF
TRBJ2-1	-	few	TRBV5-1	TGCGCCAGCAGCGGACCCCCGGCCTACAATGAGCAGTTCTTC	CASSGPPAYNEQFF
TRBJ2-2	TRBD1	-	TRBV6-5	TGTGCCAGCAGTTACTCTATAAGGACAGGAAACACCGGGGAGCTGTTTTTT	CASSYSIRTGNTGELFF
TRBJ2-5	TRBD2	-	TRBV6-2/TRBV6-3	TGTGCCAGCAGACAACCCTCGGGACTAGTGATACGCGAGACCCAGTACTTC	CASRQPSGLVIRETQYF
TRBJ2-3	-	many	TRBV7-2	TGTGCCAGCAGCGTGGGGGATACGCAGTATTTT	CASSVGDTQYF
TRBJ2-4	TRBD2	many	TRBV7-9	TGTGCCAGCAGCTTGTCTAGCGGAGTAGCCAAAAACATTCAGTACTTC	CASSLSSGVAKNIQYF
TRBJ2-5	TRBD2	few	TRBV5-1	TGCGCCAGCAGCGCCGGGGGGGCGAAAGAGACCCAGTACTTC	CASSAGGAKETQYF
TRBJ1-1	-	-	TRBV18	TGTGCCAGCTCACCTTCCGAGGGGGGGAACACTGAAGCTTTCTTT	CASSPSEGGNTEAFF
TRBJ2-1	-	few	TRBV4-1	TGCGCCAGCAGCCAACTATTCCCCAGCTCCTACAATGAGCAGTTCTTC	CASSQLFPSSYNEQFF
TRBJ1-6	-	-	TRBV7-8	TGTGCCAGCAGCTTAGGAGGCAGGGAGGGATCACCCCTCCACTTT	CASSLGGREGSPLHF
TRBJ1-1	-	few	TRBV20-1	TGCAGTGCCCGGGGCTTCAACCTGAACACTGAAGCTTTCTTT	CSARGFNLNTEAFF
TRBJ2-1	-	few	TRBV9	TGTGCCAGCAGCCTCTGGGGGGGCATTAGCGATGAGCAGTTCTTC	CASSLWGGISDEQFF
TRBJ1-1	TRBD1	-	TRBV5-1	TGCGCCAGCAGCACGGGACAGGGGGCTTTTGATGCTTTCTTT	CASSTGQGAFDAFF
TRBJ1-2	-	few	TRBV29-1	TGCAGCGTTACGACAGGAAACTATGGCTACACCTTC	CSVTTGNYGYTF
TRBJ1-2	-	-	TRBV3-1	TGTGCCAGCAGCCGGACCAGTCTATATGGCTACACCTTC	CASSRTSLYGYTF
TRBJ1-1	-	-	TRBV27	TGTGCCAGCAGAGTGGGGACTGAAGCTTTCTTT	CASRVGTEAFF
TRBJ1-5	TRBD1	-	TRBV7-2	TGTGCCAGCAGCTCCCCCACAGGGGTCGGTGGCAATCAGCCCCAGCATTTT	CASSSPTGVGGNQPQHF
TRBJ2-3	-	few	TRBV7-2	TGTGCCAGCAGCTTATCTGGCGGGGAAGATACGCAGTATTTT	CASSLSGGEDTQYF
TRBJ1-1	-	-	TRBV4-1	TGCGCCAGCAGCCCCGGACGCGTTCTTCAACCCGGTGAAGCTTTCTTT	CASSPGRVLQPGEAFF
TRBJ1-1	-	few	TRBV10-2	TGCGCCAGCAGTGAGTACAGGGTGGGCACTGAAGCTTTCTTT	CASSEYRVGTEAFF
TRBJ1-4	-	few	TRBV7-9	TGTGCCAGCAGCCCCCGGCCAGAGGAAAAACTGTTTTTT	CASSPRPEEKLFF
TRBJ2-1	-	-	TRBV24-1	TGTGCCACCGCTCTAAGCGTAAGCCCCTACAATGAGCAGTTCTTC	CATALSVSPYNEQFF
TRBJ1-2	-	few	TRBV5-1	TGCGCCAGCAGCTCTGCAGGAGGGCGCGTAAACTATGGCTACACCTTC	CASSSAGGRVNYGYTF
TRBJ2-3	TRBD2	-	TRBV7-2	TGTGCCAGCAGCCCACGACTAGCGGGGCAAGATACGCAGTATTTT	CASSPRLAGQDTQYF
TRBJ2-7	-	many	TRBV6-2/TRBV6-3	TGTGCCAGCAGTCCCGCGTACGAGCAGTACTTC	CASSPAYEQYF
TRBJ2-3	TRBD1	-	TRBV5-4	TGTGCCAGCAGCAACCCGGGACAGGGGGCAGCAGATACGCAGTATTTT	CASSNPGQGAADTQYF
TRBJ2-6	-	-	TRBV4-3	TGCGCCAGCAGCCCCCGCATTAGCTCTGGGGCCAACGTCCTGACTTTC	CASSPRISSGANVLTF
TRBJ2-4	-	-	TRBV2	TGTGCCAGCAGTGTACTGAATCTAGCCAAAAACATTCAGTACTTC	CASSVLNLAKNIQYF
TRBJ2-3	TRBD2	few	TRBV4-2	TGTGCCAGCAGCCAAGAGACTAGCGGTTCTAGCACAGATACGCAGTATTTT	CASSQETSGSSTDTQYF